This TCR beta chain originates from a study of T-cell memory formation after mild COVID-19. TCRdb re-called the 5' RACE reads with MiXCR, one entry per CDR3 protein. The sample lists fewer than 650,000 distinct CDR3 sequences, around 15% occurring once. V lost 5 bases, J lost 9 bases, and 2 bases stayed unmatched. Germline loops: CDR1 SNHLY, CDR2 FYNNEI. CDR3 length: 12 residues. This clonotype was found many times. The receptor was derived from an adult woman who had mild COVID-19 (a few samples of this study predate the infection). Cell type and time point are not known. The chain uses TRBV2 and TRBJ2-1; TRBD1 aligns across 9 bases. Sequencing was performed on PBMCs or a T cell subset sorted from them (not recorded which). CDR3 bases: TGTGCCAGCAGTAGACAGGGGGGTGAGCAGTTCTTC. It yields the protein CASSRQGGEQFF. Drawing the rest from reference TRBV2 and TRBJ2-1, the complete variable domain is EPEVTQTPSHQVTQMGQEVILRCVPISNHLYFYWYRQILGQKVEFLVSFYNNEISEKSEIFDDQFSVERPDGSNFTLKIRSTKLEDSAMYFCASSRQGGEQFFGPGTRLTVL.